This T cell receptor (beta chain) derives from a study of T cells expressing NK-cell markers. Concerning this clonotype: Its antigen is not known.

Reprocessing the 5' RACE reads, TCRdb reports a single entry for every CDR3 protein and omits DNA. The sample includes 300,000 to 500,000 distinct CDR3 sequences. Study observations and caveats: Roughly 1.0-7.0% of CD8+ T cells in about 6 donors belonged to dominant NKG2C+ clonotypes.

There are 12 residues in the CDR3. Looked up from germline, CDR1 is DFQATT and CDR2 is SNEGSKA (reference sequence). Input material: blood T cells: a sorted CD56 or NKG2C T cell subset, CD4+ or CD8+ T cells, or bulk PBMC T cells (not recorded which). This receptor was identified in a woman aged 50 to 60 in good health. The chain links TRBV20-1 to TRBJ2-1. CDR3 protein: CSASTDYNEQFF.